This T cell receptor (beta chain) is drawn from a study of shared clonotypes between healthy human individuals. Study-wide background: Donors, aged 18 to 49, were a couple of women and three men. A donor's plate count was three for CD4 naive and three for CD4 memory; CD8 naive had two and CD8 memory one.

Germline CDR1 and CDR2: MNHEY and SMNVEV (reference sequence). CDR3 length: 13 amino acids. The J segment lost 4 bases and the V segment lost 8 bases, leaving 5 bases of the junction unmatched. The study, taken as a whole, reports: Naive subsets generally exceeded memory subsets in estimated richness.

Naive CD8 isolation took CD45RO-negative cells positively selected for CCR7 and excluded terminally differentiated effector memory CD45RA+ cells. Each sample came from a Caucasian adult donor living in Nashville, Tennessee. Only a few counts were recorded for this clone. As yet, its antigen is unknown. TCRdb keeps only in-frame clones here, not all; method: immunoSEQ multiplex PCR. Counted here are around 1.9 million clones, roughly 91% occurring once; the ten biggest clones make up about 1.5%. V usage is TRBV27 and J usage is TRBJ1-5; 7 bases are a match to TRBD1. This clonotype originated in a man aged 18 to 29 in good health. Some clones in this sample may be carry-over from other donors' samples. Sequencing input: naive CD8+ T cells from PBMCs. CDR3 residues: CASGGTENQPQHF. CDR3 sequence (DNA): TGTGCCAGCGGGGGGACAGAGAATCAGCCCCAGCATTTT.